This T cell receptor beta chain was obtained from a study of cytomegalovirus exposure and HLA in healthy donors. Trimming removed 1 base at V and 7 bases at J, with 13 bases between. Germline CDR1 is SGHTA and CDR2 is FQGNSA. The CDR3 covers 14 residues. The PCR was carried out with 60 Vbeta primers and 13 Jbeta primers. Assay: immunoSEQ multiplex PCR; the TCRdb copy retains only in-frame clones and omits some. The sample contains about 40,000 clones, about 80% of which appear only once. Sequenced input: PBMCs. The chain recombines TRBV7-2 with TRBJ2-5; the D is unclear. The sequence was collected from a woman aged 18-30 years in good health and CMV-seropositive. The CDR3 bases are TGTGCCAGCAGCTTAGATGCCGGCCCGGGGACCCAGTACTTC. Residues: CASSLDAGPGTQYF.